This record concerns one T cell receptor beta chain sequence. What it recognizes is unknown. V lost 1 base and J lost 5, with 8 bases in between. The length of the CDR3 is 13 residues. CDR1 and CDR2 from the germline V gene are LNHDA and SQIVND (reference sequence). For sorted subsets, approximately 200 ng DNA per replicate equaled approximately 30,000 T cell genomes. Repertoires were generated with immunoSEQ multiplex PCR, while TCRdb's copy carries only in-frame clones and drops some. Among about 710,000 clones listed, approximately 77% were seen once. This sample is part of a study of shared clonotypes between healthy human individuals. Study-wide points: Owing to a small donor count, the genetic and exposure-history diversity represented was limited.

The chain has TRBV19 and TRBJ2-5; TRBD2 is a possible D gene (6 bases). The sequence derives from a woman aged 25 to 45 in good health. The sample comprised memory CD4+ T cells sorted from blood. Subset specified: CD45RA-negative fraction. CDR3 sequence: CASSIGGVETQYF. The CDR3 DNA reads as TGTGCCAGTAGTATAGGGGGGGTGGAGACCCAGTACTTC. The full variable domain, rest sourced from reference TRBV19 and TRBJ2-5, is DGGITQSPKYLFRKEGQNVTLSCEQNLNHDAMYWYRQDPGQGLRLIYYSQIVNDFQKGDIAEGYSVSREKKESFPLTVTSAQKNPTAFYLCASSIGGVETQYFGPGTRLLVL.